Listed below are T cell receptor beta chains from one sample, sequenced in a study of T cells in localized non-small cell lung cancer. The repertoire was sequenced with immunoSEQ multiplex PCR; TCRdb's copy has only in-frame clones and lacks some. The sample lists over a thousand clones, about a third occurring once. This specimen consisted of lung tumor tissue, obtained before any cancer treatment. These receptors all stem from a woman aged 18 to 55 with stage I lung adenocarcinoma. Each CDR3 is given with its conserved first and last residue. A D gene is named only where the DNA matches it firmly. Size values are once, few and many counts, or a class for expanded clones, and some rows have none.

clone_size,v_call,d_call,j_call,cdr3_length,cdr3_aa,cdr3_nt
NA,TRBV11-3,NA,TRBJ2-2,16,CASGEAAGVNTGELFF,TGTGCCAGCGGCGAGGCGGCAGGGGTGAACACCGGGGAGCTGTTTTTT
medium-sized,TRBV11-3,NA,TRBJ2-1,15,CASSQGRGSYNEQFF,TGTGCCAGCAGCCAGGGGCGCGGGAGTTACAATGAGCAGTTCTTC
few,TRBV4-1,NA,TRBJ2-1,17,CASSQTPLAARDNEQFF,TGCGCCAGCAGCCAAACCCCCTTAGCGGCGAGGGACAATGAGCAGTTCTTC
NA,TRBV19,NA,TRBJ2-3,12,CASRQSGDTQYF,TGTGCCAGTCGACAGTCCGGAGATACGCAGTATTTT
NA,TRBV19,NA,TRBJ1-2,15,CASSPDAGDPYGYTF,TGTGCCAGTAGTCCAGACGCCGGGGACCCTTATGGCTACACCTTC
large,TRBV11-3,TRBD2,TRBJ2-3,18,CASALSGLAGGYRDTQYF,TGTGCCAGCGCATTATCCGGGCTAGCGGGAGGGTATCGGGATACGCAGTATTTT
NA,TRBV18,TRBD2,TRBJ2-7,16,CASSPRPSLAGNEQYF,TGTGCCAGCTCACCGAGGCCGTCACTAGCGGGAAACGAGCAGTACTTC
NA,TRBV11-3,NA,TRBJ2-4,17,CASSLELPGLAKNIQYF,TGTGCCAGCAGCTTAGAGTTGCCAGGCCTAGCCAAAAACATTCAGTACTTC
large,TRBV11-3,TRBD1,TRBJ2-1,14,CASSPYRGADEQFF,TGTGCCAGCAGCCCATACAGGGGGGCCGATGAGCAGTTCTTC
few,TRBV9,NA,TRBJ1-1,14,CASSFKVGSTEAFF,TGTGCCAGCAGCTTCAAAGTCGGGAGCACTGAAGCTTTCTTT
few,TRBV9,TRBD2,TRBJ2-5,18,CASSPAGSGRAFRETQYF,TGTGCCAGCAGCCCCGCCGGTAGCGGGAGGGCCTTTAGGGAGACCCAGTACTTC
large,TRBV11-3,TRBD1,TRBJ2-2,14,CASDRDRGTGELFF,TGTGCCAGCGACCGGGACAGAGGCACCGGGGAGCTGTTTTTT
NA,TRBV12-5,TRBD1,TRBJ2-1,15,CASGLVPNRGDEQFF,TGTGCTAGTGGTTTGGTACCGAACAGGGGTGATGAGCAGTTCTTC
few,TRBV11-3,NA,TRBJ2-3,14,CASSLRWATDTQYF,TGTGCCAGCAGCCTGAGATGGGCCACAGATACGCAGTATTTT
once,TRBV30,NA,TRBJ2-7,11,CAPRGRSKQYF,TGTGCCCCAAGGGGTAGAAGTAAGCAGTACTTC
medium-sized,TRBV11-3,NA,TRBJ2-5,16,CASSDTSGLGRETQYF,TGTGCCAGCAGCGATACTTCAGGACTGGGGCGGGAGACCCAGTACTTC
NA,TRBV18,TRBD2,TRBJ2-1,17,CASSRGTSGVAYNEQFF,TGTGCCAGCTCACGCGGGACTAGCGGGGTCGCCTACAATGAGCAGTTCTTC
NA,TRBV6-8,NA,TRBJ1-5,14,CASSSRVTGQPQHF,TGTGCCAGCAGTTCAAGGGTTACGGGGCAGCCCCAGCATTTT
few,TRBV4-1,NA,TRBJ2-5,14,CASSQDQGVGTQYF,TGCGCCAGCAGCCAAGATCAGGGCGTAGGGACCCAGTACTTC
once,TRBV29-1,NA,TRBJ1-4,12,CSVEDPWKKLFF,TGCAGCGTTGAAGATCCCTGGAAAAAACTGTTTTTT
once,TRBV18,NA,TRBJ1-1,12,CASSPGGNEAFF,TGTGCCAGCTCACCCGGGGGGAATGAAGCTTTCTTT
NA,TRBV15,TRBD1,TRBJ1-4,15,CATSRTGRTNEKLFF,TGTGCCACCAGCAGGACAGGGCGGACTAATGAAAAACTGTTTTTT
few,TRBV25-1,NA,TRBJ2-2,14,CASSESRDTGELFF,TGTGCCAGCAGTGAATCCAGGGACACCGGGGAGCTGTTTTTT
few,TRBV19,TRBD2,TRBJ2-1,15,CASSIPGLADNEQFF,TGTGCCAGTAGTATACCGGGACTAGCGGACAATGAGCAGTTCTTC
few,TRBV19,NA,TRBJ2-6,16,CASSISHNSGANVLTF,TGTGCCAGTAGTATCTCGCATAACTCTGGGGCCAACGTCCTGACTTTC
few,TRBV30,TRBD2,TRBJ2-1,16,CAWSRGRTSSRNEQFF,TGTGCCTGGAGCCGGGGGCGGACTAGCTCGCGGAATGAGCAGTTCTTC
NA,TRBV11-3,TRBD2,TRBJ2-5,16,CASSRLGAGVGETQYF,TGTGCCAGCAGCCGCCTCGGGGCGGGAGTTGGCGAGACCCAGTACTTC
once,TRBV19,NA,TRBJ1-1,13,CASSKGKDTEAFF,TGTGCCAGTAGTAAGGGGAAAGACACTGAAGCTTTCTTT
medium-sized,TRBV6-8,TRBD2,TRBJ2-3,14,CASSREGWGDTQYF,TGTGCCAGCAGTCGGGAGGGGTGGGGAGATACGCAGTATTTT
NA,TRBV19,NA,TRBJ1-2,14,CASIGNGRGYGYTF,TGTGCCAGTATAGGAAACGGAAGAGGCTATGGCTACACCTTC
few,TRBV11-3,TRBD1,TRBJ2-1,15,CASSFRQGAVDEQFF,TGTGCCAGCAGCTTTAGGCAGGGGGCTGTCGATGAGCAGTTCTTC
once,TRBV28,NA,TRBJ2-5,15,CASSFSRRGKETQYF,TGTGCCAGCAGTTTTTCGCGCAGGGGTAAAGAGACCCAGTACTTC
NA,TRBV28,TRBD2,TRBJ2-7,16,CASSLVQRLAIHEQYF,TGTGCCAGCAGTTTAGTCCAGAGACTAGCCATACACGAGCAGTACTTC
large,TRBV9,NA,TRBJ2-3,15,CASSVVGGAGDTQYF,TGTGCCAGCAGCGTAGTAGGGGGGGCAGGAGATACGCAGTATTTT
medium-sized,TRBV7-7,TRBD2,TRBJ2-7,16,CASSLYGTSGSREQYF,TGTGCCAGCAGCTTATACGGGACTAGCGGGAGTCGGGAGCAGTACTTC
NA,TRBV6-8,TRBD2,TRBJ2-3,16,CASSYGTSDSTDTQYF,TGTGCCAGCAGTTACGGGACTAGCGATAGCACAGATACGCAGTATTTT
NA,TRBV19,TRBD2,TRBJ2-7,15,CASSRLFSGSYEQYF,TGTGCCAGTAGCCGCCTCTTTAGCGGGAGTTACGAGCAGTACTTC
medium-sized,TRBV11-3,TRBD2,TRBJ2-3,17,CASSPARLAGVTDTQYF,TGTGCCAGCAGCCCAGCCCGACTAGCGGGAGTCACAGATACGCAGTATTTT
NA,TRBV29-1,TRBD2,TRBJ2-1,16,CSVEGRTGTSGIEQFF,TGCAGCGTTGAAGGCCGGACCGGGACTAGCGGCATTGAGCAGTTCTTC
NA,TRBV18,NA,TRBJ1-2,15,CASSPVQGGNYGYTF,TGTGCCAGCTCACCGGTCCAGGGAGGGAACTATGGCTACACCTTC
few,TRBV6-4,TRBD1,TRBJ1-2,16,CASRPGTGRSNYGYTF,TGTGCCAGCAGGCCCGGGACAGGGCGATCTAACTATGGCTACACCTTC
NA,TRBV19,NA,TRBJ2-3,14,CASSIFQGTDTQYF,TGTGCCAGTAGTATTTTCCAGGGCACAGATACGCAGTATTTT
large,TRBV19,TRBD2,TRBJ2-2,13,CASSYGRAGELFF,TGTGCCAGTAGTTACGGGAGGGCCGGGGAGCTGTTTTTT
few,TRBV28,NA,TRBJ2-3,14,CASSLRLASDTQYF,TGTGCCAGCAGTTTGAGGCTAGCGTCAGATACGCAGTATTTT
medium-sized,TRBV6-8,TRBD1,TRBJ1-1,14,CASSLQGAHTEAFF,TGTGCCAGCAGTTTACAGGGGGCGCACACTGAAGCTTTCTTT
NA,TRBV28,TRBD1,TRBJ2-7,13,CASRGQGAWEQYF,TGTGCCAGCAGGGGACAGGGGGCATGGGAGCAGTACTTC
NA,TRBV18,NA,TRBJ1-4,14,CASSTNEQGGKLFF,TGTGCCAGCTCGACCAACGAACAGGGAGGAAAACTGTTTTTT
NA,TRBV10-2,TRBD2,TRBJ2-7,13,CASSRLAGYEQYF,TGCGCCAGCAGTCGACTAGCGGGGTACGAGCAGTACTTC
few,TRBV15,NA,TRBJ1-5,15,CATSRNGGSNQPQHF,TGTGCCACCAGCAGAAATGGGGGTAGCAATCAGCCCCAGCATTTT
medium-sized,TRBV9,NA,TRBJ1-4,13,CASGAPGPEKLFF,TGTGCCAGCGGAGCTCCAGGGCCTGAAAAACTGTTTTTT
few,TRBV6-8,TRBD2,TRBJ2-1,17,CASSMGPVAGDLNEQFF,TGTGCCAGCAGTATGGGGCCAGTAGCGGGAGATCTTAATGAGCAGTTCTTC
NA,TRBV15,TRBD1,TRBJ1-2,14,CATSSGQGLRGYTF,TGTGCCACCAGCAGCGGACAGGGACTACGTGGCTACACCTTC
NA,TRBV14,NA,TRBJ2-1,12,CASSQDPSGQFF,TGTGCCAGCAGCCAAGACCCTAGTGGGCAGTTCTTC
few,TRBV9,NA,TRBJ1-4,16,CASSVNGQPTNEKLFF,TGTGCCAGCAGCGTAAACGGGCAGCCTACTAATGAAAAACTGTTTTTT
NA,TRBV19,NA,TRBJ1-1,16,CATKLGPGHMNTEAFF,TGTGCCACTAAACTGGGCCCGGGACACATGAACACTGAAGCTTTCTTT
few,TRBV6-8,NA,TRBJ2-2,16,CASSFFTGEGTGELFF,TGTGCCAGCAGTTTCTTTACAGGAGAAGGCACCGGGGAGCTGTTTTTT
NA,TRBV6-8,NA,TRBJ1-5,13,CASSRDGNQPQHF,TGTGCCAGCAGTCGGGACGGCAATCAGCCCCAGCATTTT